A single sample is the source of the 9 T cell receptor beta chains below, sequenced in a study of PD-1 blockade in classical Hodgkin lymphoma. The protocol was immunoSEQ multiplex PCR, while the TCRdb copy is restricted to in-frame clones and leaves out a portion. The sample lists about 14,000 clones; more than 70% were seen once. Each patient experienced a relapse that followed autologous stem cell transplantation, and brentuximab vedotin exposure varied. The sample consisted of peripheral blood mononuclear cells (PBMCs), taken at baseline. These receptors were taken from a human donor with classical Hodgkin lymphoma.

The gene calls are TRBV30 and TRBJ1-1; D is unclear. Trimming removed 4 bases from V and 3 bases from J, with 12 bases in between. The CDR3 is made up of 13 amino acids. The V gene's germline CDR1 is GTSNPN and CDR2 SVGIG (reference sequence). CDR3 region: CAWKAGGHTEAFF. CDR3 DNA: TGTGCCTGGAAGGCCGGAGGGCACACTGAAGCTTTCTTT.

The chain is built from TRBV30 and TRBJ2-5; 9 bases map to TRBD2. V gave up 5 bases and J gave up 4 bases; unmatched junction bases: 8. This CDR3 has 14 amino acids. The V gene's germline CDR1 is GTSNPN and CDR2 SVGIG (reference sequence). CDR3: CAWAELAGRETQYF. CDR3 nucleotides: TGTGCCTGGGCGGAGCTAGCGGGAAGAGAGACCCAGTACTTC. Full variable domain (remainder filled in from reference TRBV30 and TRBJ2-5): SQTIHQWPATLVQPVGSPLSLECTVEGTSNPNLYWYRQAAGRGLQLLFYSVGIGQISSEVPQNLSASRPQDRQFILSSKKLLLSDSGFYLCAWAELAGRETQYFGPGTRLLVL.

V and J are TRBV29-1 and TRBJ2-1; tentative D call: TRBD2 (5 bases). Germline V gene lookup returns CDR1 SQVTM and CDR2 ANQGSEA. This CDR3 region has 15 residues. V was shortened by 3 bases and J by 3 bases, with 15 bases between the two germline ends. CDR3 amino acids: CSVDPGVRGYNEQFF. CDR3 in DNA: TGCAGCGTTGACCCCGGAGTTCGGGGCTACAATGAGCAGTTCTTC.

This chain links TRBV7-9 with TRBJ1-2, with D uncertain. This CDR3 contains 12 residues. The V end lost 4 bases, the J end lost 8 bases, and 11 bases lay between the germline ends. Looked up from germline, CDR1 is SEHNR and CDR2 is FQNEAQ (reference sequence). The CDR3 DNA reads TGTGCCAGCAGCTACCGGGGTGGGGGCTACACCTTC. It is translated as CASSYRGGGYTF. The whole variable domain, remainder taken from reference TRBV7-9 and TRBJ1-2, is DTGVSQNPRHKITKRGQNVTFRCDPISEHNRLYWYRQTLGQGPEFLTYFQNEAQLEKSRLLSDRFSAERPKGSFSTLEIQRTEQGDSAMYLCASSYRGGGYTFGSGTRLTVV.

CDR3: CATRGGAESYNEQFF. CDR3 DNA: TGTGCCACCCGGGGGGGAGCGGAATCTTACAATGAGCAGTTCTTC. V is TRBV28 and J is TRBJ2-1, with 8 bases lining up with TRBD2. The CDR3 contains 15 residues. J gave up 4 bases and V 10 bases, and 12 bases lay outside the gene matches. Germline V lookup: CDR1 MDHEN, CDR2 SYDVKM.

The rearrangement joins TRBV6-5 to TRBJ2-2; D not resolved. The CDR3 sequence is 15 residues long. In germline, CDR1 is MNHEY, CDR2 SVGAGI. Trimming cost V 2 bases and J 5 bases, with 12 bases left between them. CDR3 residues: CASSYVRVMTGELFF. CDR3 nucleotides: TGTGCCAGCAGTTACGTTCGGGTTATGACCGGGGAGCTGTTTTTT.

The gene calls are TRBV9 and TRBJ1-4; the D is unclear. This CDR3 comprises 16 residues. Germline CDR1 and CDR2: SGDLS and YYNGEE. V lost 0 bases and J 6 bases, leaving 15 bases between the germline ends. The CDR3 DNA sequence: TGTGCCAGCAGCGTAGGTCTGGGGTTGAGGGATGAAAAACTGTTTTTT. This sequence encodes CASSVGLGLRDEKLFF.

CDR3 sequence (DNA): TGCGCCAGCAGCCAAGATAGAGCGGGTGAGGGGCAAGAGACCCAGTACTTC. It codes for CASSQDRAGEGQETQYF. V is TRBV4-1 and J is TRBJ2-5; perhaps TRBD2 as D (6 bases). Germline V CDR1 and CDR2: MGHRA, YSYEKL. The CDR3 is made up of 17 amino acids. Trimming removed 0 bases at V and 2 bases at J, with 16 bases between.

The chain carries TRBV4-3 and TRBJ1-1; the D gene is possibly TRBD1 (6 bases). V lost 4 bases and J lost 3, with 18 bases in between. The germline V gene encodes CDR1 LGHNA and CDR2 YSLEER. The CDR3 length is 16 residues. The CDR3 DNA reads as TGCGCCAGCAGCCCAAAAACGACGAGGGGGTACACTGAAGCTTTCTTT. Protein product: CASSPKTTRGYTEAFF.